The text below deals with one T cell receptor beta chain. Its antigen is unidentified. This sample was included in a study of T cell responses to AZD1222 COVID-19 vaccine. Study observations and caveats: Repertoire sampling happened only post peak T cell response. CD4 TCRs covered the whole spike, strongest at regions 160-218 and 743-854. Most donors were white British and more were female, and clonal diversity was possibly underestimated.

Clones were sequenced by immunoSEQ multiplex PCR, and TCRdb holds only the in-frame ones, with some missing. The sample lists 150,000 or so clones; roughly nine tenths were seen once. The sequence came from an adult in good health. The sample here was peripheral blood, taken on day 0 of AZD1222 vaccination.

CDR3 sequence: CSASKTSGGEEQFF. The CDR3 DNA reads TGCAGTGCTAGTAAGACTAGCGGGGGGGAAGAGCAGTTCTTC. V and J are TRBV20-1 and TRBJ2-1; 14 bases agree with TRBD2. V was pared by 3 bases and J by 10 bases, with 5 bases of the junction left unmatched. The CDR3 length is 14 residues. CDR1 DFQATT and CDR2 SNEGSKA come from the germline V gene (reference sequence).